This T cell receptor beta chain comes out of a study of blood T cell repertoires in COVID-19. CDR3 size: 15 residues. Trimming shortened V by 6 bases and J by 9 bases, and 21 bases separated the two germline ends. Per germline, CDR1 MNHEY and CDR2 SMNVEV (reference sequence). The count of this clone is one. Sequenced by immunoSEQ multiplex PCR; TCRdb stores in-frame clones only, minus some. The table shows 90,000 to 150,000 clones, with roughly four fifths occurring only once. The receptor was isolated from a man aged 45 to 65 with acute or convalescent COVID-19. The chain recombines TRBV27 with TRBJ2-1; weak D call: TRBD2 (6 bases). The sequenced sample was peripheral blood. The CDR3 reads CASSTGTSSTAEQFF. In DNA, the CDR3 is TGTGCCAGCAGCACCGGGACTTCATCCACGGCTGAGCAGTTCTTC.